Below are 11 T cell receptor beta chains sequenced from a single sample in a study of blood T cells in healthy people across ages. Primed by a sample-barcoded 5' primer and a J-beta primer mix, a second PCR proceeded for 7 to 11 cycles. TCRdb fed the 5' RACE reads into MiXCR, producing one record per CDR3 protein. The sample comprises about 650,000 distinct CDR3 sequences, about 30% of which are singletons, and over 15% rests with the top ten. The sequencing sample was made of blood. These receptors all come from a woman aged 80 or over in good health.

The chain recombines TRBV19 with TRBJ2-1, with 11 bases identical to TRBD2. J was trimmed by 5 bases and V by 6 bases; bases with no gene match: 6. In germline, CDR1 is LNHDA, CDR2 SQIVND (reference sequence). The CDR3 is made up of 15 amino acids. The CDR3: CASRIGTSGNNEQFF. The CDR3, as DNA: TGTGCCAGTAGAATCGGGACTAGCGGTAACAATGAGCAGTTCTTC.

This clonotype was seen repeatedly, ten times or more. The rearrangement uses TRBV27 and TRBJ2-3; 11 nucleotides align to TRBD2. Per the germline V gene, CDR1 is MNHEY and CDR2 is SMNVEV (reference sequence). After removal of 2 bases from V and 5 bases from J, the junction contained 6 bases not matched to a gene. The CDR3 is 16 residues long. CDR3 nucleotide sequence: TGTGCCAGCAGTTTACTAACTAGCGGGGGTTTAGATACGCAGTATTTT. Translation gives CASSLLTSGGLDTQYF.

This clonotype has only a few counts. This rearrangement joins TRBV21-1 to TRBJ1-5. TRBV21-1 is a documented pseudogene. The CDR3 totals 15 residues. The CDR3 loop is CASSKAFSLNQPQHF. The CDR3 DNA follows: TGTGCCAGCAGCAAAGCGTTCTCACTTAATCAGCCCCAGCATTTT.

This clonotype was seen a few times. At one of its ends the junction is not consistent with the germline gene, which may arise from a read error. The CDR3, as DNA: TGTGCCGGCAGCCCCGGCTCCCGAGGAAATGAGCAGTTCTTC. Protein product: CAGSPGSRGNEQFF. The rearrangement links TRBV4-2 to TRBJ2-1, with no clear D. Germline CDR1 and CDR2: LGHNA and YNFKEQ. The CDR3 is 14 amino acids.

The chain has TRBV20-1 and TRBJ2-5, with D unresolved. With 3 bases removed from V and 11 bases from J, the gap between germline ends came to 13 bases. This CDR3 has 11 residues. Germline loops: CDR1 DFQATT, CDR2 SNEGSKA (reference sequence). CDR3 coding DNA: TGCAGTGCTAGCTGGGCCAATGAGCAGTACTTC. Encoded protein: CSASWANEQYF.

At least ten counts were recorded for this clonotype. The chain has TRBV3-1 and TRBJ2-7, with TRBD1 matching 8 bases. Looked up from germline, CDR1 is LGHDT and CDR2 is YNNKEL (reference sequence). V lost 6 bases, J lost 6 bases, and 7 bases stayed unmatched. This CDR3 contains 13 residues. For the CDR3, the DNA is TGTGCCAGCAGACTTGGACAGGGCTCCGAGCAGTACTTC. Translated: CASRLGQGSEQYF.

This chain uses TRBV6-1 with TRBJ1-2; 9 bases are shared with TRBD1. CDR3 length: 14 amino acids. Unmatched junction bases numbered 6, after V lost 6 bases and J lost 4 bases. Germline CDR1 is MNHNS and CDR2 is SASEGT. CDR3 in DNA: TGTGCCAGCAGACCGGGACAGGGTGGCTATGGCTACACCTTC. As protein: CASRPGQGGYGYTF.

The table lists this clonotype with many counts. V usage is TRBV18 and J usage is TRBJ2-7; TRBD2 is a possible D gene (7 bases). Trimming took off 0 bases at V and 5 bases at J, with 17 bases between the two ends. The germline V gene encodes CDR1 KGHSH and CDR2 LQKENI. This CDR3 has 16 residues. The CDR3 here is CASSPPTGGNWDEQYF. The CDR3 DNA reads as TGTGCCAGCTCACCACCGACGGGGGGCAATTGGGACGAGCAGTACTTC.

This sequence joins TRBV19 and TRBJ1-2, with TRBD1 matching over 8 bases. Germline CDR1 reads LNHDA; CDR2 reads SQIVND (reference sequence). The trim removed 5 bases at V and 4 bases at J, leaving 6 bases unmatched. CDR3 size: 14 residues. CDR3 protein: CASSRPGQGYGYTF. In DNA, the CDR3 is TGTGCCAGTAGTCGCCCCGGACAGGGCTATGGCTACACCTTC.

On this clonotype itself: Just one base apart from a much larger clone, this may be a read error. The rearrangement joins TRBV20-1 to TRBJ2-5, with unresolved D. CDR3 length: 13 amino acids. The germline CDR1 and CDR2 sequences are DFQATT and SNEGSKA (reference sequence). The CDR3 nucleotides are TGCAGTGCGCGGATTATTTGGGAAGAGGCCCAGTACTTC. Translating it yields CSARIIWEEAQYF.

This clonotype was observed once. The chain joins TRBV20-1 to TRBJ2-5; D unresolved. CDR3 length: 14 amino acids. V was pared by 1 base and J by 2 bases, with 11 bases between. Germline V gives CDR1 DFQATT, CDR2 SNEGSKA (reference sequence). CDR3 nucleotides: TGCAGTGCTAGAGTAGGGCAGCCTCAAGAGACCCAGTACTTC. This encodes CSARVGQPQETQYF.